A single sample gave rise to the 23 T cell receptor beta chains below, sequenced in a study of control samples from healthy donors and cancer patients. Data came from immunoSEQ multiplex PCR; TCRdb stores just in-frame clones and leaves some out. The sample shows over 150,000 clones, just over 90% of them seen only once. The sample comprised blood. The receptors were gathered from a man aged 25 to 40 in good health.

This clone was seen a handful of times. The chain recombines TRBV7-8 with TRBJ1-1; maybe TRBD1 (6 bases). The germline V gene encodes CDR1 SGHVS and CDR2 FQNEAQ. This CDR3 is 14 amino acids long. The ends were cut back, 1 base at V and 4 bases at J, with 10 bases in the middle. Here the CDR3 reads CASSLGGRGTEAFF. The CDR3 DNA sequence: TGTGCCAGCAGCTTAGGTGGCAGGGGCACTGAAGCTTTCTTT.

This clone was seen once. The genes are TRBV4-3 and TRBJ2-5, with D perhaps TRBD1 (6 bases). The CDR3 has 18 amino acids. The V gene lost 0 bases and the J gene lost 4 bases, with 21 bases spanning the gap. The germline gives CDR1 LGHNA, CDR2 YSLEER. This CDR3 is CASSQEPQRTVSRETQYF. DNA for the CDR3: TGCGCCAGCAGCCAAGAGCCACAGCGGACAGTTTCAAGAGAGACCCAGTACTTC.

In nucleotides, the CDR3 is TGTGCCAGCAGCTTAGATCCTGGGGGCGAGCAGTACTTC. Translating gives CASSLDPGGEQYF. The V gene is TRBV11-3, the J gene TRBJ2-7; D tentatively reads TRBD1 or TRBD2 (5 bases each). This CDR3 is 13 amino acids long. The V gene's germline CDR1 is SGHNT and CDR2 YENEEA. V lost 0 bases and J lost 6, with 9 bases in between.

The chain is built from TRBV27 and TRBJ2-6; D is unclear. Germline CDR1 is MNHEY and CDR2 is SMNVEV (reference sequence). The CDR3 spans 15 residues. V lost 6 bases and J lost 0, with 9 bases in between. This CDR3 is CASRDPYSGANVLTF. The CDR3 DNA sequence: TGTGCCAGCAGGGACCCCTACTCTGGGGCCAACGTCCTGACTTTC.

DNA of the CDR3: TGTGCCAGCCGTCAGGAGGGGTTCGCTAATTCACCCCTCCACTTT. Translation gives CASRQEGFANSPLHF. The J gene is TRBJ1-6, the V gene TRBV4-2; D is possibly TRBD1 (5 bases). V lost 8 bases to trimming and J lost 6 bases, with 17 bases between them. The germline V gene encodes CDR1 LGHNA and CDR2 YNFKEQ. The CDR3 has 15 amino acids.

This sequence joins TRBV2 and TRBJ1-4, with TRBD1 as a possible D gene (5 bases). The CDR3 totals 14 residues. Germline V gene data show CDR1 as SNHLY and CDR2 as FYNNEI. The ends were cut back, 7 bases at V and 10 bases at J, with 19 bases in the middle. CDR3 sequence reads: CASTIRDSSLKLFF. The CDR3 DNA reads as TGTGCCAGCACTATCCGGGACTCGTCGCTAAAACTGTTTTTT.

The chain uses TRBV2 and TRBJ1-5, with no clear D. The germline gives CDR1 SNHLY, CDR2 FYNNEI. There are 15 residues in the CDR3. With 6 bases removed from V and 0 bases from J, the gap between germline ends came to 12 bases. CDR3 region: CASSGNAYSNQPQHF. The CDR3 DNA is TGTGCCAGCAGCGGAAACGCGTATAGCAATCAGCCCCAGCATTTT.

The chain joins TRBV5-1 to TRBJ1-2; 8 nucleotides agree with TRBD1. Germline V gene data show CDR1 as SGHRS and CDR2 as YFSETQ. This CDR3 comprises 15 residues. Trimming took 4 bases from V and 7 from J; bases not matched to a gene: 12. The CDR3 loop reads CASSLRADRDSGYTF. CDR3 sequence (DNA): TGCGCCAGCAGCCTGAGGGCGGACAGGGACTCTGGCTACACCTTC.

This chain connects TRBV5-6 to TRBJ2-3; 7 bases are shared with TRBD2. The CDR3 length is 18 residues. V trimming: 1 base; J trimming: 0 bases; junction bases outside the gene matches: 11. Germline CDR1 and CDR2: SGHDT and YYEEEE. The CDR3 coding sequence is TGTGCCAGCAGCTTGTCGGGGTTGGGGCGGGGGAGCACAGATACGCAGTATTTT. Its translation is CASSLSGLGRGSTDTQYF.

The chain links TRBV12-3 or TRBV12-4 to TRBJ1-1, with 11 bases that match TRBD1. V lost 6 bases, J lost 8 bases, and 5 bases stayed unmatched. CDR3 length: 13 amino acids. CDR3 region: CASRTDRGREAFF. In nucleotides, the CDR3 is TGTGCCAGCAGGACGGACAGGGGGCGAGAAGCTTTCTTT.

The CDR3 sequence is CASSSPGQAYGYTF. In DNA, the CDR3 is TGTGCCAGCAGTTCCCCGGGACAGGCCTATGGCTACACCTTC. The chain is built from TRBV27 and TRBJ1-2; TRBD1 agrees at 8 bases. CDR3 length: 14 residues. Unmatched junction bases numbered 5, after V lost 4 bases and J lost 4 bases. The germline V gene encodes CDR1 MNHEY and CDR2 SMNVEV (reference sequence).

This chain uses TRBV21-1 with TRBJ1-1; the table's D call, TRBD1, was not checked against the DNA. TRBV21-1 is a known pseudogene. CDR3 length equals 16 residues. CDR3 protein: CASSKAGSGSNTEAFF. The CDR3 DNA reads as TGTGCCAGCAGCAAAGCGGGATCAGGGTCGAACACTGAAGCTTTCTTT.

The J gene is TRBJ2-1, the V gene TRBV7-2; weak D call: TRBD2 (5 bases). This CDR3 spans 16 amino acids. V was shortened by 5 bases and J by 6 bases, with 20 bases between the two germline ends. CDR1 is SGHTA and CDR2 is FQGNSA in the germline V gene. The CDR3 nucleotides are TGTGCCAGCAGCACACCCCCGGGTTTGGGAGCCAATGAGCAGTTCTTC. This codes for CASSTPPGLGANEQFF.

The chain's CDR3 is CASTLAGWTDTQYF. CDR3 in DNA: TGTGCCAGCACCCTAGCGGGGTGGACAGATACGCAGTATTTT. The rearrangement links TRBV7-2 to TRBJ2-3, with 9 positions matching TRBD2. Per the germline V gene, CDR1 is SGHTA and CDR2 is FQGNSA. J gave up 3 bases and V 7 bases, and 5 bases lay outside the gene matches. The CDR3 loop spans 14 amino acids.

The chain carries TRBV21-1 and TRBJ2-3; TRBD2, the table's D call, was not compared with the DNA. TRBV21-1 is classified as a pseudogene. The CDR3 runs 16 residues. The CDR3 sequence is CASSKVRQTDTDTQYF. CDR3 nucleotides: TGTGCCAGCAGCAAAGTAAGGCAGACTGACACAGATACGCAGTATTTT.

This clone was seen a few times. The CDR3 DNA reads TGTGCCAGCAGCTCCGGGACGAGTGAAAAACTGTTTTTT. Translation: CASSSGTSEKLFF. The chain has TRBV7-2 and TRBJ1-4; D might be TRBD1 (5 bases). Germline V gene sequence: CDR1 SGHTA, CDR2 FQGNSA. The V gene lost 4 bases and the J gene lost 7 bases, with 10 bases spanning the gap. The CDR3 is made up of 13 amino acids.

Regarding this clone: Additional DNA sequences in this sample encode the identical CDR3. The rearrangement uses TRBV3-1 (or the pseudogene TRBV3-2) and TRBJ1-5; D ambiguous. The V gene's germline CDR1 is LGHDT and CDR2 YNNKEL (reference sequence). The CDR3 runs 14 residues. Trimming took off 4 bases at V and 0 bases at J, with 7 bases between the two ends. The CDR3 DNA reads TGTGCCAGCAGCCGACGGGATAGCAATCAGCCCCAGCATTTT. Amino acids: CASSRRDSNQPQHF.

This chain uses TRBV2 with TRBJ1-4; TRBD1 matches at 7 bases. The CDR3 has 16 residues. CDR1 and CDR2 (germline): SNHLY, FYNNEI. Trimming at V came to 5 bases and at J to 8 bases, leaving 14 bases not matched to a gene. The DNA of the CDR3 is TGTGCCAGCAGTCTATTTGGAGACAGGGTGGGCGAAAAACTGTTTTTT. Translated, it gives CASSLFGDRVGEKLFF. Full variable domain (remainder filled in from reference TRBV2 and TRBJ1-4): EPEVTQTPSHQVTQMGQEVILRCVPISNHLYFYWYRQILGQKVEFLVSFYNNEISEKSEIFDDQFSVERPDGSNFTLKIRSTKLEDSAMYFCASSLFGDRVGEKLFFGSGTQLSVL.

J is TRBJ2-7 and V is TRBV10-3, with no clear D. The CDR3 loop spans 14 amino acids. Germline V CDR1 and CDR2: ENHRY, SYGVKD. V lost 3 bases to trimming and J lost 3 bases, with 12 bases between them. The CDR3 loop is CAISDIEAGYEQYF. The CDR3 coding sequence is TGTGCCATCAGTGACATCGAGGCAGGCTACGAGCAGTACTTC.

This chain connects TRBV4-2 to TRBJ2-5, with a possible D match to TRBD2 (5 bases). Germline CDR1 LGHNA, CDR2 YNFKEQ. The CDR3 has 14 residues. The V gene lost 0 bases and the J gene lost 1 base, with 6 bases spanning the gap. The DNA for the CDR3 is TGTGCCAGCAGCCAAGATACTAGCCAAGAGACCCAGTACTTC. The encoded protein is CASSQDTSQETQYF.

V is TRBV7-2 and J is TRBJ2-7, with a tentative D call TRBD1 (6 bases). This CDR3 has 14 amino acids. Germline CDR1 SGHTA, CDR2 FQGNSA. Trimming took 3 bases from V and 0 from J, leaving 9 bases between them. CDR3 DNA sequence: TGTGCCAGCAGCTTTAGGACAGCCTCCTACGAGCAGTACTTC. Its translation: CASSFRTASYEQYF.

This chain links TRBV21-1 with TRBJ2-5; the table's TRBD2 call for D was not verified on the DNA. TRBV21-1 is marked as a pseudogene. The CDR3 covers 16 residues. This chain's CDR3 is CASSTSPAEGQETQYF. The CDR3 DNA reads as TGTGCCAGCAGCACCTCCCCGGCTGAGGGTCAAGAGACCCAGTACTTC.

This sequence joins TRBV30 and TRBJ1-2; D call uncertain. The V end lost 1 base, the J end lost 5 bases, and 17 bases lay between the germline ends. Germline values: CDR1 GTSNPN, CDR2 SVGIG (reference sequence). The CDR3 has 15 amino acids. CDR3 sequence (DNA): TGTGCCTGGAGTGGCCCTCTAGGGCTCATATATGGCTACACCTTC. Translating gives CAWSGPLGLIYGYTF.